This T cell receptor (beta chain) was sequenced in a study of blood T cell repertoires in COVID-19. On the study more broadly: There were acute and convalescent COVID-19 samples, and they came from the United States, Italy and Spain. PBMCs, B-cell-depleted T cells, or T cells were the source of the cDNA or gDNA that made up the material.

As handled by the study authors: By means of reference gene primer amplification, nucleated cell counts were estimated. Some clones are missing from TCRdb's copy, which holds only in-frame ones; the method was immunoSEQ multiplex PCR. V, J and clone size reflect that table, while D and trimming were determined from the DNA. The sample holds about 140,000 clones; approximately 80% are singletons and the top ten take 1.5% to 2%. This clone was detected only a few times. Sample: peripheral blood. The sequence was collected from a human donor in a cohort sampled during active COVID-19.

The chain's CDR3 is CATSDSLAGPHNEQFF. CDR3 coding DNA: TGTGCCACCAGTGACTCACTAGCGGGGCCCCACAATGAGCAGTTCTTC. This chain uses TRBV24-1 with TRBJ2-1, with 10 bases aligning to TRBD2. CDR1 and CDR2 (germline): KGHDR, SFDVKD. This CDR3 has 16 residues. V trimming: 4 bases; J trimming: 5 bases; junction bases outside the gene matches: 7.